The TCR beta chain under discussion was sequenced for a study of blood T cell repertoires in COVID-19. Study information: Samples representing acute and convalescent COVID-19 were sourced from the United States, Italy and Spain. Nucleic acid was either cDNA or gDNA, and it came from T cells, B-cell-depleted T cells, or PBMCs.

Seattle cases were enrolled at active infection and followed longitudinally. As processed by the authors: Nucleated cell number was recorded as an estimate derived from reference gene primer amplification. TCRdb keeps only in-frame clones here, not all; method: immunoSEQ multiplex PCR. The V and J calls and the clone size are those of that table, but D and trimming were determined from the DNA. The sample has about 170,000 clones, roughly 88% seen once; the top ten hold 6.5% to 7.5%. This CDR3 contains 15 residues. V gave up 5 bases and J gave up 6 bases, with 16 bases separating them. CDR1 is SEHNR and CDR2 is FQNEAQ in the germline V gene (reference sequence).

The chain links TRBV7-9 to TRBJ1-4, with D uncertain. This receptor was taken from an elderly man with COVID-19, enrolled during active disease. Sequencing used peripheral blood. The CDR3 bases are TGTGCCAGCAGCGCCCCGGGGAATATTGATGAAAAACTGTTTTTT. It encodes CASSAPGNIDEKLFF.